The 21 T cell receptor beta chains reported below all come from one sample, sequenced in a study of tumor and adjacent non-tumor tissue in lung cancer (dated by TCRdb to 2016 to 2019). RNA was isolated from bulk, unsorted tissue, and RNA quality was assessed with a NanoDrop ND-1000 and an Agilent 2100. Library preparation was by multiplex PCR. Sequencing instrument: Illumina HiSeq 2500. TCRbeta libraries were constructed through three rounds of nested PCR with primers (Table S4) according to protocols adapted from ARM-PCR. TCRdb ran its own pipeline on the public reads, namely fastp trimming at Q25 and MiXCR clone calling, and kept in-frame beta chains. Each entry is one CDR3 protein sequence, shown with its most common DNA and genes. Present in this sample are about 93,000 distinct CDR3 sequences, around 71% of which were seen just once. The top ten constitute around 19% of the sample. The specimen was lung tumor tissue. All receptors derive from a man aged 55 to 70 with non-small cell lung cancer.

A note on this clonotype: No conserved phenylalanine or tryptophan ends this CDR3, so it is likely a read error. The DNA is omitted, as the CDR3 cannot be located on it reliably, and the CDR3 follows TCRdb's listing. V is TRBV7-9 and J is TRBJ2-3. Per germline, CDR1 SEHNR and CDR2 FQNEAQ (reference sequence). The CDR3 totals 12 residues, both ends included. CDR3 residues: CASSFSTDTRYY.

In this sample, this clonotype turned up many times. The chain employs TRBV20-1 and TRBJ2-7; 13 bases match TRBD2. This CDR3 comprises 17 residues. CDR1 and CDR2 (germline): DFQATT, SNEGSKA (reference sequence). V shed 5 bases and J 4 bases; nucleotides not matched to a gene: 14. CDR3 DNA sequence: TGCAGTGCTTATAAACTAGCGGGAGGGCAGTTCGTATACGAGCAGTACTTC. Protein sequence: CSAYKLAGGQFVYEQYF.

This clonotype turned up a few times. The CDR3: CASSLVGHTEAFF. In nucleotides, the CDR3 is TGCGCCAGCAGCTTGGTAGGGCACACTGAAGCTTTCTTT. The J gene is TRBJ1-1, the V gene TRBV5-1; D remains ambiguous. The ends were cut back, 0 bases at V and 3 bases at J, with 6 bases in the middle. This CDR3 comprises 13 residues. Germline lookup yields CDR1 SGHRS and CDR2 YFSETQ.

In this sample, this clonotype turned up a few times. A read error may explain this, as a much larger clone is one base away. This sequence joins TRBV30 and TRBJ2-7; D perhaps matches TRBD1 (5 bases). The CDR3 spans 14 residues. The ends were cut back, 2 bases at V and 4 bases at J, with 15 bases in the middle. Germline V lookup: CDR1 GTSNPN, CDR2 SVGIG (reference sequence). CDR3 sequence reads: CAWSSTVRRYEQYF. The CDR3 bases are TGTGCCTGGAGTTCGACAGTGAGAAGGTACGAGCAGTACTTC.

The V and J genes are TRBV11-2 and TRBJ2-5; D uncertain. Trimming removed 7 bases at V and 9 bases at J, with 27 bases between. This CDR3 contains 16 residues. The germline V gene has CDR1 SGHAT and CDR2 FQNNGV. The DNA for the CDR3 is TGTGCCAGCACCAAAACTCCACAATCGGGTTGCGAGGCCCAGTACTTC. Translated, it gives CASTKTPQSGCEAQYF.

Only a few counts were recorded for this clonotype. The chain recombines TRBV28 with TRBJ2-3, with D unresolved. The V gene lost 5 bases and the J gene lost 8 bases, with 5 bases spanning the gap. CDR3 length equals 10 residues. Germline CDR1 MDHEN, CDR2 SYDVKM. The CDR3 protein is CASSSVTQYF. DNA of the CDR3: TGTGCCAGCAGTAGTGTTACGCAGTATTTT.

This clonotype appeared a few times. Germline is not matched at one junction end, which may reflect a read error. This chain links TRBV29-1 with TRBJ2-1, with D unresolved. The germline gives CDR1 SQVTM, CDR2 ANQGSEA. The CDR3 has 15 residues. The CDR3 nucleotides read TGCAGCGTTGATGGTAGTCACTACTCCTACAATGAGCAGTTATTC. This sequence encodes CSVDGSHYSYNEQLF.

In the case of this clonotype: A junction end diverges from the germline sequence, so it may reflect a read error. The chain joins TRBV6-5 to TRBJ1-1; a weak D match, TRBD1 (6 bases). The CDR3 is made up of 15 amino acids. Germline lookup yields CDR1 MNHEY and CDR2 SVGAGI. The chain's CDR3 is CAGSHRAQSQGRAFF. CDR3 bases: TGTGCCGGCAGTCACAGGGCCCAGAGTCAGGGACGTGCTTTCTTT.

The chain carries TRBV7-8 and TRBJ2-2; 7 bases fit TRBD1. Germline V lookup: CDR1 SGHVS, CDR2 FQNEAQ. The CDR3 has 15 amino acids. J gave up 5 bases and V 9 bases, and 12 bases lay outside the gene matches. The CDR3 coding sequence is TGTGCCAGATCTAACTCAGGGGGTAATACCGGGGAGCTGTTTTTT. It yields the protein CARSNSGGNTGELFF.

The gene calls are TRBV4-3 and TRBJ2-7, with D uncertain. The V end was cut by 0 bases, the J end by 7 bases, with 16 bases between. The CDR3 has 15 residues. Germline CDR1 reads LGHNA; CDR2 reads YSLEER. In DNA, the CDR3 is TGCGCCAGCAGCCAAGAGACCGGGCGCCATCGAGAGCAGTACTTC. Its translation: CASSQETGRHREQYF.

Concerning this clonotype itself: Since no conserved phenylalanine or tryptophan closes the CDR3, a read error is the likely cause. The DNA is left out, because the CDR3 cannot be placed on it with certainty; the CDR3 is given as TCRdb lists it. The V gene is TRBV21-1, the J gene TRBJ2-5; no DNA check was done on the table's D call, TRBD1. TRBV21-1 is a known pseudogene. The CDR3 adds up to 13 amino acids, both ends counted. This CDR3 is CASSTGSPLSQYL.

Concerning this clonotype itself: Likely a read error: the CDR3 ends without its conserved phenylalanine or tryptophan. This chain connects TRBV6-2 or TRBV6-3 to TRBJ2-1, with 9 bases matching TRBD2. Germline V CDR1 and CDR2: MNHEY, SVGEGT. The CDR3 consists of 16 residues. Unmatched junction bases numbered 13, after V lost 5 bases and J lost 8 bases. The CDR3 is CASSTPIIAGDDEQFL. The CDR3 nucleotides are TGTGCCAGCAGTACCCCGATAATAGCGGGGGACGATGAGCAGTTCCTC.

Of note for this clonotype: It may be a read error: a sequence one base away is much more abundant. The V gene is TRBV6-6, the J gene TRBJ1-2; the D is unclear. The V gene's germline CDR1 is MNHNY and CDR2 SVGAGI (reference sequence). The length of the CDR3 is 15 residues. Trimming left V 5 bases short and J 1 base short, with 14 bases between. In DNA form, the CDR3 reads TGTGCCAGCAGTAAAACCGACGGTATTAACTATGGCTACACCTTC. Its protein is CASSKTDGINYGYTF.

This clonotype has only one observation. No conserved phenylalanine or tryptophan is present at the end of the CDR3, so a read error is the likely explanation. The limits of the CDR3 on the DNA are not certain, so only TCRdb's listed CDR3 is given. This chain joins TRBV12-3 or TRBV12-4 and TRBJ2-7; no DNA check was done on the table's D call, TRBD2. The CDR3 adds up to 12 amino acids, both ends counted. The CDR3 loop is CASSSPGTRHYY.

As for this clonotype: One base away lies a much larger clone, so this may be a sequencing read error. The chain combines TRBV30 with TRBJ2-1, with D possibly being TRBD1 or TRBD2 (6 bases each). The CDR3 loop spans 12 amino acids. Germline CDR1 reads GTSNPN; CDR2 reads SVGIG (reference sequence). Trimming shortened V by 5 bases and J by 8 bases, and 13 bases separated the two germline ends. The DNA for the CDR3 is TGTGCCTGGGGTGCGAGGGGGGATGAGCAGTTCTTC. Translated, it gives CAWGARGDEQFF.

As concerns this clonotype: Without the conserved terminal phenylalanine or tryptophan, this CDR3 likely stems from a read error. The chain recombines TRBV6-2 or TRBV6-3 with TRBJ1-1; TRBD1 is a possible D gene (6 bases). This CDR3 region has 14 residues. With 9 bases removed from V and 0 bases from J, the gap between germline ends came to 14 bases. Germline V CDR1 and CDR2: MNHEY, SVGEGT. The CDR3 nucleotides are TGTGCCAGTAGTAGGGGGGGAGTGAACACTGAAGCTTTCTTG. The encoded protein is CASSRGGVNTEAFL.

Concerning this clonotype: The junction differs from germline at one of its ends, possibly a read error. V usage is TRBV11-1 and J usage is TRBJ2-7; no definite D call. Germline V gene data show CDR1 as SGHAT and CDR2 as FQDESV (reference sequence). The CDR3 length is 14 residues. DNA of the CDR3: TGTGCCAGCACCTTACAGCCGTCCCCTGGGGAGCAGTACTTC. It translates to CASTLQPSPGEQYF.

A word on this clonotype: The CDR3 ends on some other residue instead of the conserved phenylalanine or tryptophan, so this is likely a read error. The DNA for the CDR3 is TGCAGTGCTAGTAAAGGGACTAGCGGTCCTGAGCAGTTCTTA. It codes for CSASKGTSGPEQFL. This chain joins TRBV20-1 and TRBJ2-1, with 11 bases that match TRBD2. V trimming: 3 bases; J trimming: 9 bases; junction bases outside the gene matches: 7. CDR1 is DFQATT and CDR2 is SNEGSKA in the germline V gene (reference sequence). There are 14 residues in the CDR3.

To note about this clonotype: A much larger clone lies one base from this, so it may be a read error. CDR3 in DNA: TGTGCCAGCAGTTTGTACGGGGCCTACGAGCTGTACTTC. It is translated as CASSLYGAYELYF. This rearrangement joins TRBV28 to TRBJ2-7; D possibly matches TRBD1 or TRBD2 (5 bases each). Germline values: CDR1 MDHEN, CDR2 SYDVKM. The CDR3 contains 13 residues.

Remarks on this clonotype: The germline gene is not matched at one end of the junction; a read error may be the cause. The rearrangement joins TRBV6-2 or TRBV6-3 to TRBJ1-5; no definite D call. Germline V gives CDR1 MNHEY, CDR2 SVGEGT. The CDR3 loop spans 13 amino acids. The CDR3 DNA sequence: TGTGTCAGCAGTTACACAGAGGTTCAGCCCCAGCATTTT. This encodes CVSSYTEVQPQHF.

This rearrangement joins TRBV6-1 to TRBJ1-1; D possibly corresponds to TRBD1 (5 bases). Trimming left V 9 bases short and J 4 bases short, with 12 bases between. The CDR3 is 12 residues long. The germline V gene encodes CDR1 MNHNS and CDR2 SASEGT. CDR3 residues: CARRTGGTEAFF. The DNA for the CDR3 is TGTGCCAGGAGAACTGGGGGCACTGAAGCTTTCTTT.